Listed below are T cell receptor beta chains from one sample, sequenced in a study of cytomegalovirus exposure and HLA in healthy donors. TCRdb's copy holds only in-frame clones and misses some; the assay was immunoSEQ multiplex PCR. The sample shows roughly 100,000 clones, roughly 72% of them seen only once. Sequenced sample: PBMCs. All receptors come from a young woman in good health and CMV-seropositive. Both conserved end residues are part of each CDR3. The D gene is left open where the match is weak. Some rows mark clone size as missing; the rest say once, few, many or name a class of expanded clone.

d_call,j_call,v_call,clone_size,cdr3_aa,cdr3_nt
TRBD2,TRBJ2-5,TRBV5-1,once,CASSLGSGETQYF,TGCGCCAGCAGCTTGGGTAGCGGGGAGACCCAGTACTTC
-,TRBJ1-1,TRBV2,-,CASREGRTNTEAFF,TGTGCCAGCAGGGAGGGACGGACGAACACTGAAGCTTTCTTT
-,TRBJ1-6,TRBV6-5,-,CASSYSAGSESPLHF,TGTGCCAGCAGTTACTCCGCGGGCAGCGAGTCACCCCTCCACTTT
-,TRBJ1-3,TRBV20-1,-,CSGASGNTIYF,TGCAGTGGGGCCTCTGGAAACACCATATATTTT
-,TRBJ2-7,TRBV28,-,CASSLVGPYEQYF,TGTGCCAGCAGTTTAGTCGGTCCCTACGAGCAGTACTTC
-,TRBJ1-1,TRBV5-1,-,CASSFLRGGTEAFF,TGCGCCAGCAGCTTTCTGCGGGGAGGCACTGAAGCTTTCTTT
TRBD1,TRBJ1-5,TRBV18,-,CASSPLGPDRGLYNQPQHF,TGTGCCAGCTCACCACTGGGTCCGGACAGGGGGCTATACAATCAGCCCCAGCATTTT
-,TRBJ2-3,TRBV7-9,-,CASSLATPSTDTQYF,TGTGCCAGCAGCTTGGCGACACCTAGCACAGATACGCAGTATTTT
TRBD2,TRBJ2-1,TRBV9,-,CASSVALAGVQGDEQFF,TGTGCCAGCAGCGTCGCTCTAGCGGGAGTTCAAGGGGATGAGCAGTTCTTC
-,TRBJ2-2,TRBV7-9,-,CASSRTFARGTGELFF,TGTGCCAGCAGCCGGACTTTCGCCCGTGGGACCGGGGAGCTGTTTTTT
TRBD2,TRBJ2-1,TRBV6-6,-,CASSNPRLAGENEQFF,TGTGCCAGCAGTAACCCGAGACTAGCGGGAGAGAATGAGCAGTTCTTC
TRBD2,TRBJ2-3,TRBV15,once,CATSRAGLSTQYF,TGTGCCACCAGCAGGGCGGGACTAAGTACGCAGTATTTT
TRBD2,TRBJ2-7,TRBV25-1,few,CASRGTSSHEQYF,TGTGCCAGCAGGGGGACTAGCTCCCACGAGCAGTACTTC
TRBD1,TRBJ1-2,TRBV2,once,CASSISAAGGNYGYTF,TGTGCCAGCAGTATCTCGGCCGCAGGGGGTAACTATGGCTACACCTTC
-,TRBJ1-2,TRBV29-1,-,CSAQGNYGYTF,TGCAGCGCTCAGGGGAACTATGGCTACACCTTC
TRBD1,TRBJ1-1,TRBV5-1,-,CASSSTGGSNTEAFF,TGCGCCAGCAGCTCCACAGGGGGCTCTAACACTGAAGCTTTCTTT
-,TRBJ2-7,TRBV10-1,-,CASSAATTGSGQYF,TGCGCCAGCAGTGCGGCCACCACAGGATCCGGGCAGTACTTC
-,TRBJ2-1,TRBV7-9,-,CASSLGFPNNEQFF,TGTGCCAGCAGTCTAGGATTCCCTAACAATGAGCAGTTCTTC
TRBD1,TRBJ2-7,TRBV10-3,-,CAISGQGPPYEQYF,TGTGCCATCAGTGGACAGGGGCCCCCCTACGAGCAGTACTTC
TRBD2,TRBJ2-5,TRBV5-1,few,CASSLAGLGYTETQYF,TGCGCCAGCAGCTTGGCAGGACTAGGGTATACTGAGACCCAGTACTTC
TRBD1,TRBJ1-1,TRBV6-6,-,CATRGQGTEAFF,TGTGCCACCCGGGGACAGGGCACTGAAGCTTTCTTT
-,TRBJ1-2,TRBV11-3,-,CASSLGGPYGYTF,TGTGCCAGCAGCTTAGGCGGGCCCTATGGCTACACCTTC
-,TRBJ1-2,TRBV28,once,CASSFRRGNYGYTF,TGTGCCAGCAGTTTCCGCCGGGGTAACTATGGCTACACCTTC
-,TRBJ2-1,TRBV27,few,CASSDQRYNEQFF,TGTGCCAGCAGTGATCAGAGGTACAATGAGCAGTTCTTC
TRBD1,TRBJ2-5,TRBV18,-,CASSPRDRTQETQYF,TGTGCCAGCTCACCTCGGGACAGAACCCAAGAGACCCAGTACTTC
TRBD2,TRBJ2-7,TRBV9,once,CASSAGLAGVGEQYF,TGTGCCAGCAGCGCCGGACTAGCGGGAGTAGGGGAGCAGTACTTC
TRBD2,TRBJ2-1,TRBV5-6,few,CASSLVGSGSEQFF,TGTGCCAGCAGCTTGGTGGGTAGCGGGAGTGAGCAGTTCTTC
-,TRBJ1-2,TRBV28,-,CASSSSDQGYGYTF,TGTGCCAGCAGTTCGTCCGATCAGGGCTATGGCTACACCTTC
TRBD2,TRBJ2-5,TRBV30,-,CAWGGEETQYF,TGTGCCTGGGGGGGGGAAGAGACCCAGTACTTC
-,TRBJ1-1,TRBV11-2,-,CASSLDTGNTEAFF,TGTGCCAGCAGCTTAGATACAGGGAACACTGAAGCTTTCTTT
-,TRBJ1-2,TRBV30,-,CAWSSPGVALYGYTF,TGTGCCTGGAGTTCGCCGGGGGTCGCCTTATATGGCTACACCTTC
-,TRBJ2-1,TRBV7-3,-,CASSLLGRDIGDEQFF,TGTGCCAGCAGCCTCCTAGGCAGGGATATTGGTGATGAGCAGTTCTTC
-,TRBJ2-4,TRBV28,-,CASSLSRNIQYF,TGTGCCAGCAGTTTAAGCCGGAACATTCAGTACTTC
TRBD1,TRBJ1-1,TRBV5-1,few,CASSPTGVADEAFF,TGCGCCAGCAGCCCCACAGGGGTCGCGGATGAAGCTTTCTTT
TRBD1,TRBJ1-1,TRBV6-1,-,CASRGLTGWSTEAFF,TGTGCCAGCAGGGGTTTGACAGGGTGGAGTACTGAAGCTTTCTTT
-,TRBJ1-4,TRBV9,-,CASSEPAGEKLFF,TGTGCCAGCAGCGAGCCCGCAGGGGAAAAACTGTTTTTT
-,TRBJ2-5,TRBV5-1,-,CASSFSRETQYF,TGCGCCAGCAGCTTTTCGAGAGAGACCCAGTACTTC
-,TRBJ2-7,TRBV6-6,-,CASSYRTNSYEQYF,TGTGCCAGCAGCTATCGGACTAACTCCTACGAGCAGTACTTC
-,TRBJ1-5,TRBV30,-,CAWSAGGNQPQHF,TGTGCCTGGAGCGCGGGCGGCAATCAGCCCCAGCATTTT
TRBD1,TRBJ1-3,TRBV9,-,CASSPPGQGYTIYF,TGTGCCAGCAGCCCTCCGGGACAGGGGTACACCATATATTTT
-,TRBJ1-5,TRBV19,-,CASIGVARGNQPQHF,TGTGCCAGTATAGGGGTCGCCAGGGGCAATCAGCCCCAGCATTTT
-,TRBJ2-3,TRBV7-2,-,CASRVGKGNTQYF,TGTGCCAGCAGAGTCGGGAAAGGAAATACGCAGTATTTT
-,TRBJ2-6,TRBV15,-,CATSRDGTPKSGANVLTF,TGTGCCACCAGCAGAGATGGGACTCCAAAGTCTGGGGCCAACGTCCTGACTTTC
TRBD2,TRBJ2-2,TRBV4-2,-,CASSQEWREGRITGELFF,TGTGCCAGCAGCCAAGAGTGGCGGGAGGGCCGTATCACCGGGGAGCTGTTTTTT
-,TRBJ2-7,TRBV5-6,-,CASSSLGRGSYEQYF,TGTGCCAGCAGCTCCCTTGGGAGGGGGAGTTACGAGCAGTACTTC
-,TRBJ2-3,TRBV9,-,CASSVVSALNTDTQYF,TGTGCCAGCAGCGTAGTCTCCGCGCTAAACACAGATACGCAGTATTTT
TRBD2,TRBJ2-7,TRBV5-8,-,CASSFPPGLADYEQYF,TGTGCCAGCAGCTTTCCTCCGGGACTAGCGGACTACGAGCAGTACTTC
-,TRBJ2-1,TRBV9,-,CASSAPPVGGHEQFF,TGTGCCAGCAGCGCTCCACCGGTGGGGGGACATGAGCAGTTCTTC
-,TRBJ1-5,TRBV6-1,-,CASSPPQYSNQPQHF,TGTGCCAGCAGTCCCCCCCAGTATAGCAATCAGCCCCAGCATTTT
TRBD1,TRBJ1-2,TRBV27,-,CASSQGQGRGYTF,TGTGCCAGCAGTCAGGGACAGGGACGTGGCTACACCTTC
TRBD1,TRBJ2-7,TRBV6-4,-,CASSVPNPGQPYEQYF,TGTGCCAGCAGTGTACCAAATCCGGGACAGCCTTACGAGCAGTACTTC
-,TRBJ2-5,TRBV6-1,few,CASIPDRLQETQYF,TGTGCCAGCATCCCTGACAGGCTCCAAGAGACCCAGTACTTC
TRBD1,TRBJ1-5,TRBV28,once,CASSRQGMGNQPQHF,TGTGCCAGCAGTCGACAGGGGATGGGCAATCAGCCCCAGCATTTT
-,TRBJ2-3,TRBV5-8,-,CASSLVLAPATDTQYF,TGTGCCAGCAGCTTGGTCCTAGCACCGGCTACAGATACGCAGTATTTT